This T cell receptor (beta chain) was sequenced for a study of vaccination and CD4 T cells after COVID-19. In the study overall: A median of approximately 100 days (range 35 to 161) separated diagnosis from post-COVID sampling.

Treatment: approximately 11-day PBMC culture with coronavirus spike peptide pools or control peptides (ViraFEST assay). The culture of a few million PBMCs per well included 8 to 10 IU/ml IL-2 and approximately 9.2 ug/ml peptide pools. The assay that was used to sequence DNA from cultured CD4+ T cells was the Oncomine TCR Beta short-read assay. TCRdb processed the PCR reads anew with MiXCR; each CDR3 protein has one entry. The sample contains about 15,000 distinct CDR3 sequences, about 59% of which appear only once. This clonotype was seen more than once but under ten times. Its antigen remains unknown. Study-level findings and limits: Reactive clonotype counts went from median approximately 21 after infection to roughly 41 after vaccination, nonsignificantly.

Germline loops: CDR1 KGHDR, CDR2 SFDVKD. The V segment lost 3 bases and the J segment 5 bases; nucleotides outside the gene matches: 12. This CDR3 has 17 residues. Source: CD4+ T cells from blood, cultured in vitro, taken before SARS-CoV-2 vaccination. The chain joins TRBV24-1 to TRBJ1-5; 7 positions match TRBD1. This sequence was found in a human donor who had recovered from COVID-19. The CDR3 here is CATSDSKGANAYQPQHF. CDR3 nucleotides: TGTGCCACCAGTGATAGTAAGGGGGCAAATGCCTATCAGCCCCAGCATTTT.